The source of this TCR beta chain is a study of blood T cell repertoires in COVID-19. At the level of the study: Both acute and convalescent COVID-19 samples were obtained from the United States, Italy and Spain. Sources were T cells, B-cell-depleted T cells, or PBMCs; the material itself was cDNA or gDNA.

Per the germline V gene, CDR1 is KGHSH and CDR2 is LQKENI. The CDR3 has 15 residues. The V end lost 3 bases, the J end lost 4 bases, and 15 bases lay between the germline ends. Per the study methods: It was from reference gene primer amplification that nucleated cell counts were estimated. The data were produced by immunoSEQ multiplex PCR, yet TCRdb's version contains in-frame clones alone and is incomplete. V and J calls and clone size are those listed in that table; D and trimming were worked out from the DNA. The repertoire holds roughly 380,000 clones, with 81% as singletons. This sequence was found in a human donor with acute or convalescent COVID-19. The donor label of this sample is uncertain. The rearrangement uses TRBV18 and TRBJ1-2, with D possibly TRBD1 on 6 matching bases. Sequenced sample: peripheral blood. The CDR3 spells CASSPLPQGTYGYTF. The CDR3, as DNA: TGTGCCAGCTCACCCCTCCCTCAGGGGACCTATGGCTACACCTTC.